The next 25 T cell receptor beta chains were all read from a single sample in a study of cytomegalovirus exposure and HLA in healthy donors. PCR employed 60 Vbeta and 13 Jbeta primers. Clones were sequenced by immunoSEQ multiplex PCR, and TCRdb holds only the in-frame ones, with some missing. The data show 81,000 or so clones, about four fifths seen once. Sequencing used PBMCs. All receptors come from a man in his sixties in good health and CMV-seronegative.

This clone has only a few counts. CDR3 DNA: TGTGCCAGCAGCTTATGGCAGGGCAACGAGCAGTACTTC. Translation: CASSLWQGNEQYF. The gene calls are TRBV7-2 and TRBJ2-7; D is perhaps TRBD1 (5 bases). This CDR3 has 13 amino acids. The germline CDR1 and CDR2 sequences are SGHTA and FQGNSA. V lost 2 bases and J 5 bases, leaving 10 bases between the germline ends.

In DNA, the CDR3 is TGTGCCTGGAGTGTACAGGGGTTGGCGGTGTTCTTT. It is translated as CAWSVQGLAVFF. V and J are TRBV30 and TRBJ1-1; 7 nucleotides match TRBD1. The junction had 9 bases not matched to a gene; V was cut back by 0 bases and J by 14 bases. The germline CDR1 and CDR2 sequences are GTSNPN and SVGIG (reference sequence). The CDR3 covers 12 residues.

J is TRBJ2-7 and V is TRBV6-1; TRBD2 matches 8 bases. This CDR3 region has 15 residues. Per the germline V gene, CDR1 is MNHNS and CDR2 is SASEGT. The J segment lost 1 base and the V segment lost 5 bases, leaving 7 bases of the junction unmatched. The CDR3 loop is CASSFTGTSSYEQYF. The CDR3 DNA reads as TGTGCCAGCAGTTTCACCGGGACTAGTTCCTACGAGCAGTACTTC.

This chain joins TRBV14 and TRBJ2-7; TRBD2 is a possible D gene (5 bases). Germline V lookup: CDR1 SGHDN, CDR2 FVKESK. Trimming took off 4 bases at V and 0 bases at J, with 28 bases between the two ends. The CDR3 contains 20 residues. CDR3 coding DNA: TGTGCCAGCAGCCCCCAGGTACTGAGGGCGCCCCGGTTTAGCTCCTACGAGCAGTACTTC. As protein: CASSPQVLRAPRFSSYEQYF.

The gene calls are TRBV6-1 and TRBJ1-6; 7 bases match TRBD1. The CDR3 length is 15 residues. Germline V CDR1 and CDR2: MNHNS, SASEGT. Trimming cost V 6 bases and J 5 bases; bases outside gene matches: 7. The CDR3 DNA follows: TGTGCCAGCAGCCGATCACAGGGGCATAATTCACCCCTCCACTTT. Its protein product is CASSRSQGHNSPLHF.

The chain couples TRBV6-1 to TRBJ2-5, with D unclear. Trimming stripped 7 bases from V and 6 bases from J, with 15 bases between. This CDR3 has 13 residues. Germline CDR1 and CDR2: MNHNS and SASEGT. The CDR3, as DNA: TGTGCCAGCACCCAAGAGGTCTCACAGACCCAGTACTTC. Its translation is CASTQEVSQTQYF.

This clone has more than one count but fewer than ten. The CDR3 loop reads CATGDSPNQPQHF. The DNA of the CDR3 is TGTGCCACCGGTGACAGCCCTAATCAGCCCCAGCATTTT. The genes are TRBV6-6 and TRBJ1-5; tentative D call: TRBD1 (5 bases). V was trimmed by 10 bases and J by 4 bases, leaving 14 bases between them. Germline CDR1 reads MNHNY; CDR2 reads SVGAGI (reference sequence). The CDR3 loop spans 13 amino acids.

The V call is TRBV7-6, the J call TRBJ1-1; TRBD1 is a possible D gene (6 bases). Germline loops: CDR1 SGHVS, CDR2 FNYEAQ. The germline V and J ends were trimmed by 7 bases and 0 bases, with 12 bases remaining between them. This CDR3 spans 14 amino acids. Here the CDR3 DNA reads TGTGCCAGCACCCCCGGACAGTTGAACACTGAAGCTTTCTTT. Its translation is CASTPGQLNTEAFF.

Written as DNA, the CDR3 is TGTGCCAGCAGCTTGGCCGGGGGGGTGAACAATGAGCAGTTCTTC. It specifies CASSLAGGVNNEQFF. V is TRBV5-6 and J is TRBJ2-1, with TRBD2 identical over 8 bases. There are 15 residues in the CDR3. Germline CDR1 is SGHDT and CDR2 is YYEEEE. The ends lost 0 bases at V and 5 bases at J; junction bases unmatched: 4.

The genes are TRBV19 and TRBJ2-7, with 9 bases matching TRBD1. J lost 1 base, V lost 7 bases, and 8 bases had no gene match. CDR3 length: 15 residues. CDR1 and CDR2 from the germline V gene are LNHDA and SQIVND (reference sequence). The CDR3 here is CASKRMDRGSYEQYF. CDR3 coding DNA: TGTGCCAGTAAAAGGATGGACAGGGGTTCCTACGAGCAGTACTTC.

This chain joins TRBV15 and TRBJ2-7, with 7 nucleotides matching TRBD1. CDR3 length: 18 amino acids. Losses at the gene ends were 5 bases for V and 0 bases for J; bases not matched to a gene: 16. CDR1 LNHNV and CDR2 YYDKDF come from the germline V gene (reference sequence). CDR3 nucleotide sequence: TGTGCCACCAGCTTGGGTATCGGACAGGACCACAGCTCCTACGAGCAGTACTTC. Residues: CATSLGIGQDHSSYEQYF.

The chain is built from TRBV19 and TRBJ2-7; D is undetermined. CDR1 and CDR2 (germline): LNHDA, SQIVND (reference sequence). The ends were cut back, 6 bases at V and 2 bases at J, with 11 bases in the middle. CDR3 length: 13 residues. The CDR3 loop reads CASSFEVTYEQYF. The CDR3 bases are TGTGCCAGTAGCTTCGAGGTCACCTACGAGCAGTACTTC. The whole variable domain, remainder taken from reference TRBV19 and TRBJ2-7, is DGGITQSPKYLFRKEGQNVTLSCEQNLNHDAMYWYRQDPGQGLRLIYYSQIVNDFQKGDIAEGYSVSREKKESFPLTVTSAQKNPTAFYLCASSFEVTYEQYFGPGTRLTVT.

The table lists this clone with a few counts. J is TRBJ1-6 and V is TRBV27, with a weak D call TRBD1 (6 bases). Trimming took off 1 base at V and 10 bases at J, with 14 bases between the two ends. The CDR3 is 15 residues long. CDR1 is MNHEY and CDR2 is SMNVEV in the germline V gene (reference sequence). The CDR3 is CASSLFAVTGSPLHF. Written as DNA, the CDR3 is TGTGCCAGCAGTTTATTTGCAGTGACAGGATCACCCCTCCACTTT.

This clone was counted at least ten times. The V gene is TRBV2, the J gene TRBJ2-5; D gene uncertain. Deletions cut 7 bases from V and 5 bases from J, with 14 bases between. Germline CDR1 and CDR2: SNHLY and FYNNEI. The CDR3 is made up of 13 amino acids. As DNA, the CDR3 is TGTGCCAGCACAAGAGGCAGTGGGGAGACCCAGTACTTC. It encodes CASTRGSGETQYF.

The CDR3 nucleotides read TGTGCCAGCAGCTTAGGTACAGGGGGCCTCGAGCAGTACTTC. Amino acid sequence: CASSLGTGGLEQYF. The J gene is TRBJ2-7, the V gene TRBV5-5; TRBD1 aligns across 9 bases. Germline lookup yields CDR1 SGHKS and CDR2 YYEKEE (reference sequence). CDR3 length equals 14 residues. V gave up 2 bases and J gave up 6 bases; unmatched junction bases: 6.

The chain links TRBV9 to TRBJ2-3, with D perhaps TRBD2 (5 bases). V lost 0 bases, J lost 6 bases, and 14 bases lay in between. Per germline, CDR1 SGDLS and CDR2 YYNGEE. The CDR3 has 15 amino acids. The CDR3 sequence is CASSVGAAGRDTQYF. CDR3 coding DNA: TGTGCCAGCAGCGTAGGAGCGGCCGGTCGGGATACGCAGTATTTT. Complete variable domain (other parts from reference TRBV9 and TRBJ2-3): DSGVTQTPKHLITATGQRVTLRCSPRSGDLSVYWYQQSLDQGLQFLIQYYNGEERAKGNILERFSAQQFPDLHSELNLSSLELGDSALYFCASSVGAAGRDTQYFGPGTRLTVL.

For the CDR3, the DNA is TGTGCCAGCTCACCTGGACTCTACCCCAACGAGCAGTACTTC. Amino acid sequence: CASSPGLYPNEQYF. The chain combines TRBV18 with TRBJ2-7, with D maybe TRBD2 (5 bases). Per germline, CDR1 KGHSH and CDR2 LQKENI. V was trimmed by 3 bases and J by 5 bases, leaving 14 bases between them. The CDR3 runs 14 residues.

This clone was seen a single time. V and J are TRBV5-6 and TRBJ2-2; a weak D match, TRBD1 (5 bases). Germline CDR1 reads SGHDT; CDR2 reads YYEEEE. This CDR3 contains 15 residues. V was shortened by 3 bases and J by 2 bases, with 11 bases between the two germline ends. The CDR3 DNA sequence: TGTGCCAGCAGCTCGTTGACAGAAAACACCGGGGAGCTGTTTTTT. Protein sequence: CASSSLTENTGELFF.

This clone is a singleton in its sample. The V gene is TRBV7-9, the J gene TRBJ2-5; 10 nucleotides line up with TRBD2. The J segment lost 0 bases and the V segment lost 5 bases, leaving 3 bases of the junction unmatched. The CDR3 spans 15 residues. Germline CDR1 SEHNR, CDR2 FQNEAQ (reference sequence). The CDR3 sequence is CASSRSGGYQETQYF. The CDR3 DNA reads TGTGCCAGCAGCCGTAGCGGGGGGTACCAAGAGACCCAGTACTTC.

The DNA of the CDR3 is TGTGCCAGCAGCTCCCCCGGGACAGTCTATGGCTACACCTTC. Protein sequence: CASSSPGTVYGYTF. This rearrangement joins TRBV5-6 to TRBJ1-2, with TRBD1 matching 7 bases. This CDR3 has 14 residues. Trimming took 3 bases from V and 4 from J; bases not matched to a gene: 6. CDR1 SGHDT and CDR2 YYEEEE come from the germline V gene. Supplemented by reference TRBV5-6 and TRBJ1-2, the full variable domain reads DAGVTQSPTHLIKTRGQQVTLRCSPKSGHDTVSWYQQALGQGPQFIFQYYEEEERQRGNFPDRFSGHQFPNYSSELNVNALLLGDSALYLCASSSPGTVYGYTFGSGTRLTVV.

This chain uses TRBV7-9 with TRBJ2-1, with TRBD2 matching 11 bases. Trimming cost V 6 bases and J 4 bases; bases outside gene matches: 5. Per the germline V gene, CDR1 is SEHNR and CDR2 is FQNEAQ (reference sequence). This CDR3 spans 15 amino acids. The chain's CDR3 is CASRFSGGAYNEQFF. In DNA, the CDR3 is TGTGCCAGCAGATTTAGCGGGGGGGCGTACAATGAGCAGTTCTTC.

The CDR3 reads CASSQARVSGANVLTF. The CDR3 DNA follows: TGCGCCAGCAGCCAAGCCAGGGTCTCTGGGGCCAACGTCCTGACTTTC. The chain carries TRBV4-1 and TRBJ2-6, with D tentatively TRBD1 (5 bases). Germline values: CDR1 MGHRA, CDR2 YSYEKL. V gave up 1 base and J gave up 0 bases, with 7 bases separating them. This CDR3 spans 16 amino acids.

The rearrangement joins TRBV5-1 to TRBJ2-3, with TRBD2 matching over 9 bases. The CDR3 has 16 amino acids. V lost 5 bases and J lost 5; bases outside the gene matches: 12. The V gene's germline CDR1 is SGHRS and CDR2 YFSETQ. DNA for the CDR3: TGCGCCAGCAGAGAAATAGCGGGGGCCCTATTAGATACGCAGTATTTT. The encoded protein is CASREIAGALLDTQYF.

V is TRBV11-2 and J is TRBJ1-5; D is perhaps TRBD1 (5 bases). CDR1 and CDR2 from the germline V gene are SGHAT and FQNNGV. The V and J ends lost 3 bases and 1 base respectively, with 10 bases between them. The CDR3 runs 15 residues. CDR3 in DNA: TGTGCCAGCAGCTTCCAGGGTGCGAGCAATCAGCCCCAGCATTTT. Translated, it gives CASSFQGASNQPQHF.

V is TRBV5-1 and J is TRBJ1-2; a weak D match, TRBD1 (6 bases). Trimming left V 0 bases short and J 6 bases short, with 18 bases between. CDR3 length: 16 residues. Per germline, CDR1 SGHRS and CDR2 YFSETQ. The CDR3 loop reads CASSLDRGGRSDGYTF. The CDR3 DNA reads TGCGCCAGCAGCTTGGATAGGGGGGGTAGAAGCGATGGCTACACCTTC.